Included here is one T cell receptor (beta chain) sequence, with context. As part of library construction, unique molecular identifiers were attached to individual cDNA molecules. TCRdb re-derived calls from the 5' RACE reads in MiXCR, one entry per CDR3 protein. The table lists under 95,000 distinct CDR3 sequences, about 16% of them singletons. The CDR3 contains 13 residues. V lost 8 bases, J lost 1 base, and 11 bases lay in between. Germline CDR1 MDHEN, CDR2 SYDVKM. This specimen comes from a study of early T cells in non-severe SARS-CoV-2 infection. The sequence came from an adult who was a healthcare worker with PCR-confirmed SARS-CoV-2 infection or an uninfected control (not recorded which). The V and J genes are TRBV28 and TRBJ1-1; possible D gene TRBD1, 5 bases. Input material: whole blood. The CDR3 region has the DNA TGTGCCAGCGGGACTTCTCCGAACACTGAAGCTTTCTTT. Encoded protein: CASGTSPNTEAFF.